Shown below are 9 T cell receptor beta chains from a single sample sequenced in a study of cytomegalovirus exposure and HLA in healthy donors (dated 2017 in TCRdb). Preparation of the library involved the immunoSEQ multiplex PCR assay. The multiplex PCR relied on a mix of 60 forward primers for TCR Vbeta segments and 13 reverse primers for TCR Jbeta segments. TCRdb mirrors the immuneACCESS table, restricted to in-frame sequences. Some clones are absent from its copies; in checked studies, under half trace to an unresolved V gene, and the reason for the others is unknown. A total of approximately 130,000 clones appear in this sample, 70% to 80% of them only once. Roughly 3.1% of the sample is taken by the ten largest. Sequencing input: PBMCs. Receptors were obtained from a man aged 25-45 years in good health and CMV-seronegative.

There are a few counts of this clone. The V call is TRBV6-5, the J call TRBJ2-1; 9 bases line up with TRBD1. J was trimmed by 4 bases and V by 9 bases; bases with no gene match: 4. This CDR3 contains 13 residues. CDR1 and CDR2 (germline): MNHEY, SVGAGI. The CDR3 loop is CASRQGGYNEQFF. CDR3 nucleotide sequence: TGTGCCAGTCGACAGGGGGGGTACAATGAGCAGTTCTTC.

V usage is TRBV6-6 and J usage is TRBJ2-5, with D possibly TRBD2 on 7 matching bases. V lost 10 bases and J lost 2, with 23 bases in between. From germline, CDR1 is MNHNY and CDR2 SVGAGI (reference sequence). The CDR3 spans 16 residues. CDR3 amino acids: CATRGTGRGVQETQYF. The DNA of the CDR3 is TGTGCCACCAGAGGAACAGGGAGGGGGGTACAAGAGACCCAGTACTTC.

This clone turned up a few times. The rearrangement joins TRBV25-1 to TRBJ1-2; 12 bases line up with TRBD1. Trimming at V came to 5 bases and at J to 8 bases, leaving 6 bases not matched to a gene. Germline lookup yields CDR1 MGHDK and CDR2 SYGVNS. The CDR3 runs to 14 residues. This CDR3 is CASSRDRGRRGYTF. DNA of the CDR3: TGTGCCAGCAGTCGGGACAGGGGGCGAAGAGGCTACACCTTC.

This clone was counted once. The chain recombines TRBV11-2 with TRBJ2-1, with D perhaps TRBD2 (5 bases). Germline values: CDR1 SGHAT, CDR2 FQNNGV. This CDR3 comprises 18 residues. Trimming stripped 1 base from V and 2 bases from J, with 18 bases between. CDR3 loop: CASSLGSGGFITYNEQFF. CDR3 bases: TGTGCCAGCAGCTTAGGATCAGGCGGGTTTATAACCTACAATGAGCAGTTCTTC.

The rearrangement uses TRBV9 and TRBJ1-2, with 11 positions matching TRBD1. The V gene end was trimmed by 4 bases and the J gene end by 6 bases; junction bases not matched to a gene: 5. Germline CDR1 is SGDLS and CDR2 is YYNGEE. This CDR3 is 14 amino acids long. The CDR3 region is CASSSQDRGHGYTF. The CDR3 region has the DNA TGTGCCAGCAGCTCACAGGACAGGGGGCATGGCTACACCTTC.

The chain has TRBV5-6 and TRBJ2-5, with 7 bases aligning to TRBD2. Germline V gene sequence: CDR1 SGHDT, CDR2 YYEEEE. CDR3 length equals 16 residues. J gave up 5 bases and V 1 base, and 11 bases lay outside the gene matches. The CDR3 DNA sequence: TGTGCCAGCAGCTTGAGGATAGGGGACTACCCGGAGACCCAGTACTTC. Encoded protein: CASSLRIGDYPETQYF. The variable domain in full, completed from reference TRBV5-6 and TRBJ2-5, reads DAGVTQSPTHLIKTRGQQVTLRCSPKSGHDTVSWYQQALGQGPQFIFQYYEEEERQRGNFPDRFSGHQFPNYSSELNVNALLLGDSALYLCASSLRIGDYPETQYFGPGTRLLVL.

The chain employs TRBV5-4 and TRBJ2-5; D call uncertain. The V gene's germline CDR1 is SGHNT and CDR2 YYREEE (reference sequence). V was pared by 1 base and J by 5 bases, with 12 bases between. The CDR3 consists of 14 residues. CDR3 residues: CASSLLLEVETQYF. In DNA form, the CDR3 reads TGTGCCAGCAGCTTGCTGCTAGAGGTTGAGACCCAGTACTTC.

V is TRBV6-5 and J is TRBJ1-2, with D possibly being TRBD1 (6 bases). Germline CDR1 reads MNHEY; CDR2 reads SVGAGI. The V end was cut by 0 bases, the J end by 6 bases, with 17 bases between. The CDR3 is 16 amino acids. This chain's CDR3 is CASSYSKQGPTDGYTF. The CDR3 DNA is TGTGCCAGCAGTTACTCGAAACAGGGCCCAACTGATGGCTACACCTTC.

The chain employs TRBV10-3 and TRBJ2-7, with 7 nucleotides matching TRBD1. This CDR3 spans 13 amino acids. With V trimmed by 6 bases and J by 6 bases, 8 bases remained unmatched. The germline gives CDR1 ENHRY, CDR2 SYGVKD. Written as DNA, the CDR3 is TGTGCCATCAGGGGAGACAGGGTTTCCGAGCAGTACTTC. Translated: CAIRGDRVSEQYF.